Shown below are 8 T cell receptor beta chains from a single sample sequenced in a study of cytomegalovirus exposure and HLA in healthy donors. The study ran its PCR with 60 Vbeta and 13 Jbeta primers. TCRdb keeps only in-frame clones here, not all; method: immunoSEQ multiplex PCR. The table records 180,000 or so clones, approximately 82% of them present only once. The sequenced material came from PBMCs. These receptor sequences come from a woman aged 40 to 50 in good health and CMV-seropositive.

The gene calls are TRBV19 and TRBJ1-5; 7 nucleotides line up with TRBD1. J lost 3 bases, V lost 3 bases, and 5 bases had no gene match. CDR1 and CDR2 from the germline V gene are LNHDA and SQIVND (reference sequence). The CDR3 is made up of 15 amino acids. The CDR3 sequence: CASSIYRGINQPQHF. The CDR3 coding sequence is TGTGCCAGTAGTATCTACAGGGGTATCAATCAGCCCCAGCATTTT.

The chain couples TRBV29-1 to TRBJ1-1; no definite D call. Germline V CDR1 and CDR2: SQVTM, ANQGSEA. V was cut by 8 bases and J by 1 base, with 11 bases left in between. The CDR3 runs 12 residues. The CDR3 sequence is CSSLTGNTEAFF. The CDR3 nucleotides are TGCAGCTCCCTAACGGGGAACACTGAAGCTTTCTTT.

This clone was recorded a few times. The genes are TRBV29-1 and TRBJ2-1, with a weak D call TRBD1 (6 bases). The CDR3 is made up of 13 amino acids. CDR1 SQVTM and CDR2 ANQGSEA come from the germline V gene. V lost 6 bases to trimming and J lost 0 bases, with 9 bases between them. The CDR3 region has the DNA TGCAGCGTCGCCAGGGGCTCCTACAATGAGCAGTTCTTC. Its translation is CSVARGSYNEQFF.

The J gene is TRBJ2-5, the V gene TRBV28; maybe TRBD2 (6 bases). The V end lost 5 bases, the J end lost 4 bases, and 14 bases lay between the germline ends. CDR3 length: 14 residues. Germline V gene data show CDR1 as MDHEN and CDR2 as SYDVKM. CDR3 sequence (DNA): TGTGCCAGCAGTAAGGCTAGCGCCCCAGAGACCCAGTACTTC. Its protein is CASSKASAPETQYF.

This rearrangement joins TRBV28 to TRBJ2-2; possibly TRBD2 for D (6 bases). The CDR3 is 15 amino acids. Trimming took off 7 bases at V and 5 bases at J, with 17 bases between the two ends. CDR1 is MDHEN and CDR2 is SYDVKM in the germline V gene. The CDR3, as DNA: TGTGCCAGCACGAGGGGAGGAGCCAGTACCGGGGAGCTGTTTTTT. Its translation: CASTRGGASTGELFF.

This chain connects TRBV28 to TRBJ2-7; the match to TRBD1 covers 8 bases. This CDR3 is built from 15 residues. Losses at the gene ends were 4 bases for V and 0 bases for J; bases not matched to a gene: 5. Germline CDR1 is MDHEN and CDR2 is SYDVKM. DNA of the CDR3: TGTGCCAGCAGTTACAATACAGGGGGCTCCTACGAGCAGTACTTC. Amino acids: CASSYNTGGSYEQYF.

The genes are TRBV6-5 and TRBJ2-2; unclear D gene. CDR1 is MNHEY and CDR2 is SVGAGI in the germline V gene. The V gene lost 0 bases and the J gene lost 5 bases, with 13 bases spanning the gap. The CDR3 length is 16 residues. The CDR3 loop reads CASSYSRSLWTGELFF. CDR3 sequence (DNA): TGTGCCAGCAGTTACTCGAGAAGCCTATGGACCGGGGAGCTGTTTTTT.

The chain joins TRBV6-1 to TRBJ1-1, with 11 bases lining up with TRBD1. The CDR3 length is 15 residues. Germline lookup yields CDR1 MNHNS and CDR2 SASEGT. J was trimmed by 2 bases and V by 4 bases; bases with no gene match: 3. The CDR3, as DNA: TGTGCCAGCAGTGGAGGGACAGGGGGTAACACTGAAGCTTTCTTT. This translates into CASSGGTGGNTEAFF.